A selection of T cell receptor beta chains follows, all from one sample in a study of tumor-infiltrating lymphocytes in oesophageal squamous cell carcinoma. TCRdb processed the PCR reads anew with MiXCR; each CDR3 protein has one entry. This table holds about 11,000 distinct CDR3 sequences, approximately 60% found once. The sequencing sample was made of esophageal tumor tissue. The receptor source for this set is a male donor with esophageal squamous cell carcinoma. CDR3s include the opening cysteine and the closing phenylalanine or tryptophan. Fields, in order: CDR3 DNA, CDR3 protein, J gene, V gene, D gene, clone size. The D gene is left open where the match is weak. Clone size, where shown, is once, few, many, or a class for clones that have expanded.

TGTGCCAGCAGTGAAGCGGTTGGACTAGCGGGAGGGGATGAGCAGTTCTTC,CASSEAVGLAGGDEQFF,TRBJ2-1,TRBV6-1,TRBD2,NA
TGCAGCACCCACGGGAACTATGGCTACACCTTC,CSTHGNYGYTF,TRBJ1-2,TRBV29-1,NA,NA
TGTGCCAGCAGCTTAGTCGCGGGACAGGGGAGTACGGAGACCCAGTACTTC,CASSLVAGQGSTETQYF,TRBJ2-5,TRBV5-6,TRBD1,NA
TGTGCCAGCAGCTTTCGACTAGTAGAGGACAATGAGCAGTTCTTC,CASSFRLVEDNEQFF,TRBJ2-1,TRBV7-9,NA,NA
TGCAGTGGCTCTAGCGGGGGTTACAATGAGCAGTTCTTC,CSGSSGGYNEQFF,TRBJ2-1,TRBV20-1,TRBD2,few
TGTGCCAGCAGTGCCGAGCCCGCAACTAGCTTCGGGCGGCAGTACTTC,CASSAEPATSFGRQYF,TRBJ2-7,TRBV6-1,NA,many
TGTGCCAGCAGCTTAAGGACAGGCCGTAACGATGAGCAGTTCTTC,CASSLRTGRNDEQFF,TRBJ2-1,TRBV7-2,TRBD1,many
TGTGCCAGCAGAGACAGAGGACTAGTAGTTAATGAGCAGTTCTTC,CASRDRGLVVNEQFF,TRBJ2-1,TRBV27,TRBD2,NA
TGTGCCAGCAGTGAAGAGGGGACTAGCCACAATGAGCAGTACTTC,CASSEEGTSHNEQYF,TRBJ2-7,TRBV6-1,TRBD2,NA
TGTGCCAGCAGACTTAGCGGGAGGTACAATGAGCAGTTCTTC,CASRLSGRYNEQFF,TRBJ2-1,TRBV7-6,TRBD2,NA
TGTGCCAGCAGTTACTCGAGCGTCCCGTACAATGAGCAGTTCTTC,CASSYSSVPYNEQFF,TRBJ2-1,TRBV6-6,NA,medium-sized
TGCGCCAGCAGCTTTGTCACCAACAATGAGCAGTACTTC,CASSFVTNNEQYF,TRBJ2-7,TRBV5-1,NA,few
TGTGCCAGCAGCTTAGCTGCCCAAGAGACCCAGTACTTC,CASSLAAQETQYF,TRBJ2-5,TRBV7-2,NA,NA
TGTGCCAGCAGCGTAGTTGGTAGCGGGGGCACCGGGGAGCTGTTTTTT,CASSVVGSGGTGELFF,TRBJ2-2,TRBV9,TRBD2,NA
TGTGCCAGCAGCTTAGTCCCAGACAGCAGGTGGTACTTC,CASSLVPDSRWYF,TRBJ2-5,TRBV7-2,NA,NA
TGTGCCAGCAGCTTTTCGGAAAACAGGGTAGGGGAGCAGTACTTC,CASSFSENRVGEQYF,TRBJ2-4,TRBV7-2,NA,once
TGTGCCAGCAGCTTTACTAGCGGGAGATACAATGAGCAGTTCTTC,CASSFTSGRYNEQFF,TRBJ2-1,TRBV7-2,TRBD2,NA
TGTGCCAGCAGTTTATCCGCGGGATCACCCCTCCACTTT,CASSLSAGSPLHF,TRBJ1-6,TRBV12-3/TRBV12-4,NA,NA
TGTGCCAGCAGCTTAATAATCAACGCCAATCAGCCCCAGCATTTT,CASSLIINANQPQHF,TRBJ1-5,TRBV7-2,NA,medium-sized
TGTGCCAGCAGCTTAGGCGCAACCTCTAACTATGGCTACACCTTC,CASSLGATSNYGYTF,TRBJ1-2,TRBV7-2,NA,NA
TGTGCCAGCTACCTCCGGGACAGGGTTACCCAAGAGACCCAGTACTTC,CASYLRDRVTQETQYF,TRBJ2-5,TRBV7-3,TRBD1,NA
TGTGCCACCAGTGGACAGGCCTCTGGCGAGCAGTACTTC,CATSGQASGEQYF,TRBJ2-7,TRBV24-1,NA,NA
TGTGCCAGCAGCTTAGGGGGGACTTCCAATGAGCAGTACTTC,CASSLGGTSNEQYF,TRBJ2-7,TRBV7-9,NA,medium-sized
TGTGCCAGCAGCTCCCGACTAGCATTCACAGATACGCAGTATTTT,CASSSRLAFTDTQYF,TRBJ2-3,TRBV7-2,TRBD2,few
TGTGCCAGCAGTTACTCGAGCAGGAGAGACAATGAGCAGTTCTTC,CASSYSSRRDNEQFF,TRBJ2-1,TRBV6-2/TRBV6-3,NA,NA
TGTGCCAGCGGTATTAGCTACTACAATGAGCAGTTCTTC,CASGISYYNEQFF,TRBJ2-1,TRBV12-3/TRBV12-4,NA,NA
TGTGCCAGCAGCCCCGGACTAGCAAAGGGATTAGCCAAAAACATTCAGTACTTC,CASSPGLAKGLAKNIQYF,TRBJ2-4,TRBV14,TRBD2,NA
TGTGCCAGCAGTCCTATAACAGGGGAAGAGACCCAGTACTTC,CASSPITGEETQYF,TRBJ2-5,TRBV6-1,TRBD1,NA
TGCGCCAGCAGCTTGGAGGCAGGACCACAGTTCTTC,CASSLEAGPQFF,TRBJ2-1,TRBV5-1,NA,many
TGTGCCAGCAGTTTGTGGCAGGGAATTAACTATGGCTACACCTTC,CASSLWQGINYGYTF,TRBJ1-2,TRBV28,NA,NA
TGTGCCAGCAGCTTATGGGCAGGGGGTTACAATGAGCAGTTCTTC,CASSLWAGGYNEQFF,TRBJ2-1,TRBV7-3,TRBD1,NA
TGTGCCAGCAGCTTGACCGGGACACTGAACACCGGGGAGCTGTTTTTT,CASSLTGTLNTGELFF,TRBJ2-2,TRBV7-2,NA,NA
TGTGCCAGCAGCTTAGCGACGGGAGGGCCACACAATGAGCAGTTCTTC,CASSLATGGPHNEQFF,TRBJ2-1,TRBV7-2,TRBD2,large